The next 17 T cell receptor beta chains were all read from a single sample in a study of OX40 agonist ivuxolimab in advanced cancers. Profiling relied on immunoSEQ multiplex PCR, and the TCRdb table lists in-frame clones only, not all of them. The repertoire has about 80,000 clones, roughly 90% of them found once; the top ten carry over 8.5%. This material consisted of CD4+ or CD8+ T cells sorted from blood, taken in a trial of the OX40 agonist ivuxolimab. These receptor sequences come from an adult with an advanced solid tumor such as melanoma, head and neck, liver or kidney cancer.

The CDR3 region is CASSLALGRQTGYTF. CDR3 coding DNA: TGCGCCAGCAGCTTGGCCCTAGGGAGACAAACGGGCTACACCTTC. The chain uses TRBV5-1 and TRBJ1-2; D gene uncertain. Germline loops: CDR1 SGHRS, CDR2 YFSETQ. CDR3 length equals 15 residues. Trimming removed 0 bases from V and 8 bases from J, with 17 bases in between.

V gene TRBV4-1 combines with J gene TRBJ2-7; the D is unclear. The germline gives CDR1 MGHRA, CDR2 YSYEKL. Trimming stripped 1 base from V and 2 bases from J, with 9 bases between. The CDR3 is 14 amino acids. CDR3 DNA sequence: TGCGCCAGCAGCCAAGGGACGGGTCCCTACGAGCAGTACTTC. The encoded protein is CASSQGTGPYEQYF.

The DNA of the CDR3 is TGTGCCAGCAAATTGGCTAGCGTGTCCAATGAGCAGTTCTTC. Translation: CASKLASVSNEQFF. The chain links TRBV6-5 to TRBJ2-1; D possibly corresponds to TRBD2 (6 bases). Trimming shortened V by 7 bases and J by 6 bases, and 16 bases separated the two germline ends. The CDR3 loop spans 14 amino acids. From germline, CDR1 is MNHEY and CDR2 SVGAGI.

The gene calls are TRBV18 and TRBJ2-5, with a tentative D call TRBD2 (7 bases). This CDR3 region has 17 residues. The V gene lost 2 bases and the J gene lost 5 bases, with 21 bases spanning the gap. The V gene's germline CDR1 is KGHSH and CDR2 LQKENI. CDR3: CASSPAVLAGAWETQYF. The CDR3 nucleotides read TGTGCCAGCTCACCAGCCGTCCTTGCGGGGGCCTGGGAGACCCAGTACTTC.

The V gene is TRBV2, the J gene TRBJ1-2; TRBD1 aligns across 8 bases. The CDR3 is made up of 15 amino acids. Trimming took 6 bases from V and 5 from J; bases not matched to a gene: 11. Germline CDR1 and CDR2: SNHLY and FYNNEI. CDR3 sequence (DNA): TGTGCCAGCAGGGCAGGACAGGGACGGCGATATGGCTACACCTTC. Its protein is CASRAGQGRRYGYTF.

V is TRBV14 and J is TRBJ2-1, with 10 bases identical to TRBD1. Unmatched junction bases numbered 4, after V lost 5 bases and J lost 3 bases. CDR1 is SGHDN, CDR2 FVKESK, per germline. This CDR3 is 15 amino acids long. Written as DNA, the CDR3 is TGTGCCAGCAGCTGGACAGGGGGTTTCTACAATGAGCAGTTCTTC. It codes for CASSWTGGFYNEQFF.

This clone has only one observation. The chain carries TRBV2 and TRBJ2-7; 9 bases map to TRBD1. CDR1 and CDR2 from the germline V gene are SNHLY and FYNNEI. This CDR3 has 14 amino acids. V gave up 10 bases and J gave up 2 bases; unmatched junction bases: 9. The CDR3 DNA is TGTGCCAACTGGGCCGGGACAGGGACCTACGAGCAGTACTTC. This gives the protein CANWAGTGTYEQYF.

V and J are TRBV18 and TRBJ1-4; unclear D gene. The CDR3 runs 16 residues. The V and J ends lost 2 bases and 5 bases respectively, with 15 bases between them. Germline V gene lookup returns CDR1 KGHSH and CDR2 LQKENI. The CDR3 here is CASSPFPQEENEKLFF. The CDR3 nucleotides are TGTGCCAGCTCACCATTCCCGCAGGAAGAGAATGAAAAACTGTTTTTT.

The rearrangement joins TRBV2 to TRBJ2-7; TRBD1 might be the D (6 bases). Germline V CDR1 and CDR2: SNHLY, FYNNEI. This CDR3 contains 13 residues. V was clipped by 4 bases and J by 1 base, with 8 bases between them. Here the CDR3 reads CASSGTESYEQYF. DNA of the CDR3: TGTGCCAGCAGTGGGACAGAATCCTACGAGCAGTACTTC. Complete variable domain (other parts from reference TRBV2 and TRBJ2-7): EPEVTQTPSHQVTQMGQEVILRCVPISNHLYFYWYRQILGQKVEFLVSFYNNEISEKSEIFDDQFSVERPDGSNFTLKIRSTKLEDSAMYFCASSGTESYEQYFGPGTRLTVT.

The J gene is TRBJ2-7, the V gene TRBV9; 7 nucleotides align to TRBD1. This CDR3 comprises 14 residues. Germline V lookup: CDR1 SGDLS, CDR2 YYNGEE. The V segment lost 4 bases and the J segment 4 bases; nucleotides outside the gene matches: 8. CDR3 in amino acids: CASSPSGTDYEQYF. In DNA, the CDR3 is TGTGCCAGCAGCCCCTCCGGGACAGATTACGAGCAGTACTTC.

This clone showed up just once. The chain has TRBV7-6 and TRBJ1-1; D is possibly TRBD1 (5 bases). Germline V gene sequence: CDR1 SGHVS, CDR2 FNYEAQ. The CDR3 has 18 amino acids. Trimming took off 3 bases at V and 0 bases at J, with 20 bases between the two ends. The CDR3 DNA is TGTGCCAGCAGCTTCGACTCGTACAGGCGAATTATGAACACTGAAGCTTTCTTT. It encodes CASSFDSYRRIMNTEAFF.

The V and J genes are TRBV4-3 and TRBJ1-3; no clear D gene. The CDR3 is made up of 17 amino acids. Germline V gene sequence: CDR1 LGHNA, CDR2 YSLEER. The germline V and J ends were trimmed by 4 bases and 4 bases, with 20 bases remaining between them. CDR3: CASSLGVEGSTGNTIYF. Here the CDR3 DNA reads TGCGCCAGCAGCCTTGGGGTGGAGGGATCGACGGGAAACACCATATATTTT.

The chain employs TRBV11-3 and TRBJ2-1; TRBD2 might be the D (6 bases). Germline V lookup: CDR1 SGHNT, CDR2 YENEEA. V lost 5 bases, J lost 8 bases, and 16 bases lay in between. The CDR3 length is 14 residues. The CDR3 coding sequence is TGTGCCAGCAGCCATAGGGGCGGGGTGCATGAGCAGTTCTTC. This encodes CASSHRGGVHEQFF.

The chain is built from TRBV6-5 and TRBJ2-2; D could derive from TRBD1 or TRBD2 (6 bases each). CDR3 length equals 16 residues. Germline values: CDR1 MNHEY, CDR2 SVGAGI. Trimming left V 0 bases short and J 4 bases short, with 12 bases between. CDR3 sequence: CASSYSGGLGTGELFF. The CDR3 bases are TGTGCCAGCAGTTACTCAGGGGGGCTTGGCACCGGGGAGCTGTTTTTT.

This clone was detected once. This chain uses TRBV30 with TRBJ2-3, with D possibly matching TRBD1 (6 bases). Germline V gene lookup returns CDR1 GTSNPN and CDR2 SVGIG (reference sequence). This CDR3 comprises 13 residues. Between the trimmed V and J ends, which lost 8 bases and 3 bases, there was a span of 15 bases. Written as DNA, the CDR3 is TGTGCCAGTACAGGGATTCGGACAGATACGCAGTATTTT. Amino acid sequence: CASTGIRTDTQYF.

The chain links TRBV9 to TRBJ1-6, with D maybe TRBD1 (5 bases). V gave up 0 bases and J gave up 7 bases, with 11 bases separating them. Germline V gene data show CDR1 as SGDLS and CDR2 as YYNGEE. The CDR3 is made up of 15 amino acids. Here the CDR3 DNA reads TGTGCCAGCAGCGTAGGGGACTTAGGGAATTCACCCCTCCACTTT. It yields the protein CASSVGDLGNSPLHF.

V gene TRBV7-8 combines with J gene TRBJ2-3; the match to TRBD2 covers 10 bases. The J segment lost 0 bases and the V segment lost 5 bases, leaving 14 bases of the junction unmatched. This CDR3 contains 19 residues. Germline-derived CDR1 and CDR2 are SGHVS and FQNEAQ. CDR3 in DNA: TGTGCCAGCAGCATAGGGGTAGCGGGGGGCCTAACTAGCACAGATACGCAGTATTTT. It codes for CASSIGVAGGLTSTDTQYF. The full variable domain, its missing parts supplied by reference TRBV7-8 and TRBJ2-3, is GAGVSQSPRYKVAKRGQDVALRCDPISGHVSLFWYQQALGQGPEFLTYFQNEAQLDKSGLPSDRFFAERPEGSVSTLKIQRTQQEDSAVYLCASSIGVAGGLTSTDTQYFGPGTRLTVL.